The entry that follows covers one T cell receptor (beta chain) sequence. Antigen: not known. The sample originates from a study of OX40 agonist ivuxolimab in advanced cancers. About the study: Treatment of patients was with ivuxolimab, an agonistic anti-OX40 (CD134) antibody. Patients were infused with ivuxolimab every 2 weeks at 0.01 to 10 mg/kg. With a range of roughly 20 to 80, age averaged roughly 60 years, and 65% to 85% were male.

There are 12 residues in the CDR3. Trimming took off 4 bases at V and 3 bases at J, with 4 bases between the two ends. Germline values: CDR1 SGDLS, CDR2 YYNGEE. Method: immunoSEQ multiplex PCR; TCRdb's copy keeps in-frame clones and lacks some. The sample includes about 21,000 clones, 65% to 80% of them seen just once. Study-level results: At 0.1 to 3.0 mg/kg and by week 6, clonal expansion occurred in CD4+ and CD8+ blood T cells.

The TCR was taken from an adult with an advanced solid tumor such as melanoma, head and neck, liver or kidney cancer. The gene calls are TRBV9 and TRBJ2-2, with D unresolved. The sequences come from CD4+ or CD8+ T cells sorted from blood, collected in a trial of the OX40 agonist ivuxolimab. Written as DNA, the CDR3 is TGTGCCAGCAGCCCTTACACCGGGGAGCTGTTTTTT. It is translated as CASSPYTGELFF.